This TCR beta chain was obtained from a study of radiation and T cells in renal cell carcinoma. Treatment denoted: treatment-naive control, cytoreductive nephrectomy. The germline gives CDR1 LNHDA, CDR2 SQIVND (reference sequence). V lost 2 bases and J lost 4, with 18 bases in between. The CDR3 loop spans 17 amino acids. The data were produced by immunoSEQ multiplex PCR, yet TCRdb's version contains in-frame clones alone and is incomplete. The sample has around 20,000 clones, roughly three fifths seen once. This clone was seen a few times. The sequencing here drew on tumor tissue, taken from a patient whose treatment was nephrectomy without radiotherapy. The chain has TRBV19 and TRBJ1-5; perhaps TRBD1 as D (6 bases). This clonotype was obtained from a man between 50 and 59 years old with renal cell carcinoma. For the CDR3, the DNA is TGTGCCAGTAGTATACGTCCCTACAGGGTAGGTAATCAGCCCCAGCATTTT. This codes for CASSIRPYRVGNQPQHF.